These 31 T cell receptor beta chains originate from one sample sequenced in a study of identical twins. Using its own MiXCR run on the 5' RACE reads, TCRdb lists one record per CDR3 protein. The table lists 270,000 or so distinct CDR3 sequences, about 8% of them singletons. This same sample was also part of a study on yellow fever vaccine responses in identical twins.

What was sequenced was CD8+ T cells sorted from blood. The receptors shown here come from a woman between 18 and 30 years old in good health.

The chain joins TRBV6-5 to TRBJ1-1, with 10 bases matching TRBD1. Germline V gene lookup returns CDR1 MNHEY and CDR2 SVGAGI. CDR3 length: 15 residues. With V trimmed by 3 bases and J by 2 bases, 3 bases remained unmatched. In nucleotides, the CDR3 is TGTGCCAGCAGTTATGACAGGGGGCTCAACACTGAAGCTTTCTTT. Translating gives CASSYDRGLNTEAFF.

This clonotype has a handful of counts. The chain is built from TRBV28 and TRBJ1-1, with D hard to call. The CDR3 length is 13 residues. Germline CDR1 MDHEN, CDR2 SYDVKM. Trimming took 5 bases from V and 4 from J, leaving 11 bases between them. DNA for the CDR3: TGTGCCAGCAGTCCGACTTCATTCACTGAAGCTTTCTTT. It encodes CASSPTSFTEAFF. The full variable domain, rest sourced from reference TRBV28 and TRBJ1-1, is DVKVTQSSRYLVKRTGEKVFLECVQDMDHENMFWYRQDPGLGLRLIYFSYDVKMKEKGDIPEGYSVSREKKERFSLILESASTNQTSMYLCASSPTSFTEAFFGQGTRLTVV.

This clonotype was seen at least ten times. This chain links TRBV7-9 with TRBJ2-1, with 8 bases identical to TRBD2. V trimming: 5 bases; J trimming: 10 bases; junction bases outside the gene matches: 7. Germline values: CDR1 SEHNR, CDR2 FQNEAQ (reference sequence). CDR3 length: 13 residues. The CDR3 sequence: CASSLGLAGEQFF. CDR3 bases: TGTGCCAGCAGCCTAGGACTAGCTGGAGAGCAGTTCTTC.

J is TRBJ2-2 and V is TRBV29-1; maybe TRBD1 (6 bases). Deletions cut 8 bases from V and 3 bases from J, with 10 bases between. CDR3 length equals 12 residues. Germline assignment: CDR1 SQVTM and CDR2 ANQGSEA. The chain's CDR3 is CSMPGDTGELFF. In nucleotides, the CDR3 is TGCAGCATGCCAGGGGACACCGGGGAGCTGTTTTTT.

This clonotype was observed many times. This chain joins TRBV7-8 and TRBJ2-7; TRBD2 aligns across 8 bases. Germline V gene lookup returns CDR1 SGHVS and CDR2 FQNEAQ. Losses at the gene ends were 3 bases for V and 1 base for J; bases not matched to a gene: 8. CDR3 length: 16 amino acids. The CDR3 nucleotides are TGTGCCAGCAGCTTGGAGCGGGAGCTGGGTTCCTACGAGCAGTACTTC. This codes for CASSLERELGSYEQYF.

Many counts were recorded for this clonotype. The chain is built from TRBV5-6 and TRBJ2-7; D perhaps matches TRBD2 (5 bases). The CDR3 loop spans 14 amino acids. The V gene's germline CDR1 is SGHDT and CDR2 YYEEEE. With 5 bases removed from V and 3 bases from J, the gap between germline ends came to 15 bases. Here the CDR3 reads CASRTDSLNYEQYF. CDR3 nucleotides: TGTGCCAGCAGGACGGACTCCCTTAACTACGAGCAGTACTTC. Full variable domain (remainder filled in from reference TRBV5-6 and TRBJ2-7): DAGVTQSPTHLIKTRGQQVTLRCSPKSGHDTVSWYQQALGQGPQFIFQYYEEEERQRGNFPDRFSGHQFPNYSSELNVNALLLGDSALYLCASRTDSLNYEQYFGPGTRLTVT.

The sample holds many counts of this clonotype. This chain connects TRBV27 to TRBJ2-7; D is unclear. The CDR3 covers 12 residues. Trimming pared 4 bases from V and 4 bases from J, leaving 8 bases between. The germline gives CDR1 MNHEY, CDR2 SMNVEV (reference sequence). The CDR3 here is CASSSSPYEQYF. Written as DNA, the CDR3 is TGTGCCAGCAGTTCCTCGCCGTACGAGCAGTACTTC.

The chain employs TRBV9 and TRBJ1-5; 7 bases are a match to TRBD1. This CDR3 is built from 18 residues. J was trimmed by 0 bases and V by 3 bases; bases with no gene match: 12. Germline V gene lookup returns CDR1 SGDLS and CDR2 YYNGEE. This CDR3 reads CASSAGGDSALSNQPQHF. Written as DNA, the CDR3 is TGTGCCAGCAGCGCGGGGGGGGACAGCGCACTTAGCAATCAGCCCCAGCATTTT. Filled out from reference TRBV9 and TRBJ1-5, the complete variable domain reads DSGVTQTPKHLITATGQRVTLRCSPRSGDLSVYWYQQSLDQGLQFLIQYYNGEERAKGNILERFSAQQFPDLHSELNLSSLELGDSALYFCASSAGGDSALSNQPQHFGDGTRLSIL.

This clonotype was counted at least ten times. The CDR3 is CASSYNEQFF. DNA of the CDR3: TGTGCCAGTAGCTACAATGAGCAGTTCTTC. The V call is TRBV6-6, the J call TRBJ2-1; D is unclear. V lost 9 bases, J lost 3 bases, and 3 bases lay in between. CDR1 is MNHNY, CDR2 SVGAGI, per germline (reference sequence). The CDR3 runs to 10 residues.

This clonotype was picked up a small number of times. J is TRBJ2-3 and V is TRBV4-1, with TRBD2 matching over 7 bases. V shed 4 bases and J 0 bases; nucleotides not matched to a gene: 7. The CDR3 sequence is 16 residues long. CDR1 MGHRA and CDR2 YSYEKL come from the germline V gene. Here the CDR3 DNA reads TGCGCCAGCAGCCTTAGAGCGGGGCCTAGCACAGATACGCAGTATTTT. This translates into CASSLRAGPSTDTQYF.

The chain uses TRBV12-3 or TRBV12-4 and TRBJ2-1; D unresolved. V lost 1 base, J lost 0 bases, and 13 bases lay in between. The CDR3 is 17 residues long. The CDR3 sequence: CASSLEGSLSSYNEQFF. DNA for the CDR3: TGTGCCAGCAGTTTAGAGGGCAGTTTGAGCTCCTACAATGAGCAGTTCTTC.

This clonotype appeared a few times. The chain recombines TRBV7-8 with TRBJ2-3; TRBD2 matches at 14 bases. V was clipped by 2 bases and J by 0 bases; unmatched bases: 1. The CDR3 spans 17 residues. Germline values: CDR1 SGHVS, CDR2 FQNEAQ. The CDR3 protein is CASSLRLAGGSTDTQYF. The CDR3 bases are TGTGCCAGCAGCTTAAGACTAGCGGGAGGGAGCACAGATACGCAGTATTTT.

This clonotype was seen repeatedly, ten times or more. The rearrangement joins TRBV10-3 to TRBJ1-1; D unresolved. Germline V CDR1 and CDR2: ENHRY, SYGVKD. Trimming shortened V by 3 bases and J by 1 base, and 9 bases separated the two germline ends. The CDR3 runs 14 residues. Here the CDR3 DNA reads TGTGCCATCAGTGATCCGGCCGCGAACACTGAAGCTTTCTTT. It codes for CAISDPAANTEAFF.

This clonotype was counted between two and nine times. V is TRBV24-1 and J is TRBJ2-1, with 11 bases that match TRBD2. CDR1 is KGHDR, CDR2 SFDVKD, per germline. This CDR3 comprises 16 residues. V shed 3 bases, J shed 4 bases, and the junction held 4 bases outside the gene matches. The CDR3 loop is CATSDPLAGVYNEQFF. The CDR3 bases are TGTGCCACCAGTGATCCACTAGCGGGAGTTTACAATGAGCAGTTCTTC.

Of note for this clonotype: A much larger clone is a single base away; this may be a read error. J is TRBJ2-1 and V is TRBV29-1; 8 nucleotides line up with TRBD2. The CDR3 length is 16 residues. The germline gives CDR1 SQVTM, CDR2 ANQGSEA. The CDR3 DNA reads TGCAGCGCTGAAGGGAGTAGCGGGGAATTCTACAATGAGCAGTTCTTC. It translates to CSAEGSSGEFYNEQFF.

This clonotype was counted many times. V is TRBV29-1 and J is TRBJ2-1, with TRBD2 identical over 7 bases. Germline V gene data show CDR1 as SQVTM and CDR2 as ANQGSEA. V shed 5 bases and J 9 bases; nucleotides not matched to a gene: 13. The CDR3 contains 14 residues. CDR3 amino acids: CSVPETSSMGEQFF. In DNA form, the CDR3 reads TGCAGCGTTCCTGAGACTAGCTCCATGGGTGAGCAGTTCTTC.

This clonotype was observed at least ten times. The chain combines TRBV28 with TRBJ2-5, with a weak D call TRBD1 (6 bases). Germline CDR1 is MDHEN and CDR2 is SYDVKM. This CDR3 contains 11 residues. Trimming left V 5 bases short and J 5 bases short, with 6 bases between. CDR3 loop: CASSTGETQYF. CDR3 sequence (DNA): TGTGCCAGCAGTACAGGGGAGACCCAGTACTTC. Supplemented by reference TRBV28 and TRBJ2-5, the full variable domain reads DVKVTQSSRYLVKRTGEKVFLECVQDMDHENMFWYRQDPGLGLRLIYFSYDVKMKEKGDIPEGYSVSREKKERFSLILESASTNQTSMYLCASSTGETQYFGPGTRLLVL.

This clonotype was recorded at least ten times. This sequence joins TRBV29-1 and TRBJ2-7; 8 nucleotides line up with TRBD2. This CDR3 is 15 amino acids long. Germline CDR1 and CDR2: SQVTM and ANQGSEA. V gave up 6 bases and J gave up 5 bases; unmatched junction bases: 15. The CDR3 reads CSVASPAGVFNEQYF. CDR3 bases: TGCAGCGTCGCCTCACCAGCGGGAGTATTCAACGAGCAGTACTTC.

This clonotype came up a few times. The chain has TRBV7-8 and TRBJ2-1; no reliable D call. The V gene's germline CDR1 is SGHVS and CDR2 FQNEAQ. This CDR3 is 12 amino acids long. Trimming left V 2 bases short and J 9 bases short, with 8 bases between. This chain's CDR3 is CASSLLQSEQFF. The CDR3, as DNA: TGTGCCAGCAGCTTACTCCAGAGTGAGCAGTTCTTC.

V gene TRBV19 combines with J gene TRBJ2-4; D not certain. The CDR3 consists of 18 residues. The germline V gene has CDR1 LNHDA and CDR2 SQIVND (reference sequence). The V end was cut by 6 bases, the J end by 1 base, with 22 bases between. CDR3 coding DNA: TGTGCCAGTAGGTCGGCAGTCGAAGCGCCATTGGCCAAAAACATTCAGTACTTC. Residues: CASRSAVEAPLAKNIQYF.

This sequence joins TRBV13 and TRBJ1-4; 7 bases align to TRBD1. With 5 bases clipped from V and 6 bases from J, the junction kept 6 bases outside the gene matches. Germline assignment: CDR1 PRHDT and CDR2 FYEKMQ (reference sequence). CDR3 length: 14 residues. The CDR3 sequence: CASSPTGLDEKLFF. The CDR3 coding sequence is TGTGCCAGCAGCCCGACAGGGCTGGATGAAAAACTGTTTTTT.

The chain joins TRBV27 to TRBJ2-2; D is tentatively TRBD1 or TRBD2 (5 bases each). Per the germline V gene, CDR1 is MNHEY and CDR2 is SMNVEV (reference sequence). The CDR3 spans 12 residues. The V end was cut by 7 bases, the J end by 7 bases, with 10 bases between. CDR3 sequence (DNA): TGTGCCAGCACCGGGACGATCGGGGAGCTGTTTTTT. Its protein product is CASTGTIGELFF.

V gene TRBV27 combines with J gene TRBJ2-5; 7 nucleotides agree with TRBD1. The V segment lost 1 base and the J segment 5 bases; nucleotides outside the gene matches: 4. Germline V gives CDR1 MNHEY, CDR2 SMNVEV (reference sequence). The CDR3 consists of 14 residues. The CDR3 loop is CASSLLGGGETQYF. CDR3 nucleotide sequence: TGTGCCAGCAGTTTATTAGGGGGCGGGGAGACCCAGTACTTC.

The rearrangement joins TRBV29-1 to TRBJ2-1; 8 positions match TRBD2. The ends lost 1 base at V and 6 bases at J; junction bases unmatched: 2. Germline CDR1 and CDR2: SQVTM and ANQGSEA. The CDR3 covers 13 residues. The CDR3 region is CSVEAGGLNEQFF. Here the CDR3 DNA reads TGCAGCGTTGAAGCGGGAGGGCTCAATGAGCAGTTCTTC.

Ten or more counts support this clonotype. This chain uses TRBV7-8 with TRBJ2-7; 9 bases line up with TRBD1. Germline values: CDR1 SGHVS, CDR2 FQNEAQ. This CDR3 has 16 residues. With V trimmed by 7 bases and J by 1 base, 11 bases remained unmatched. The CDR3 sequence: CASIRERTGDSYEQYF. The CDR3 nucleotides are TGTGCCAGCATAAGAGAACGGACAGGGGATTCCTACGAGCAGTACTTC.

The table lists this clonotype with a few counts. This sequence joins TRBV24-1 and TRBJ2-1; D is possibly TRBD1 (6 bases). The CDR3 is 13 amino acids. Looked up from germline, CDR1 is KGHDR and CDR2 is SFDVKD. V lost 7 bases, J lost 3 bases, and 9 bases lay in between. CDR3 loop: CATREDSYNEQFF. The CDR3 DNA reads TGTGCCACCAGGGAGGACAGCTACAATGAGCAGTTCTTC.

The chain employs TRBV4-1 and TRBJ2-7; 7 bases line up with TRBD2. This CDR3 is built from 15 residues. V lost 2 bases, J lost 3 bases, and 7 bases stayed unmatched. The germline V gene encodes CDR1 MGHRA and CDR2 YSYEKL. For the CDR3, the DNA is TGCGCCAGCAGCCAAAATCAGCTAGCGGTCTACGAGCAGTACTTC. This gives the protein CASSQNQLAVYEQYF.

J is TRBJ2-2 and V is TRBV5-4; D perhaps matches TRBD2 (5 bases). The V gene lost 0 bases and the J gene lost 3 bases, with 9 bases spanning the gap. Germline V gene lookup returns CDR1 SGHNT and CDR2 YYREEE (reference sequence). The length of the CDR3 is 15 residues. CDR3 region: CASSLGGFDTGELFF. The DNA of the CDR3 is TGTGCCAGCAGCTTGGGAGGGTTTGACACCGGGGAGCTGTTTTTT.

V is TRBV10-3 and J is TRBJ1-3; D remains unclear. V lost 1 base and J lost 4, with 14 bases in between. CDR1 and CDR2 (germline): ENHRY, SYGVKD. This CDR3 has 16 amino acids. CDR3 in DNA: TGTGCCATCAGTGAGTGGGAAAGGGTGCCCGGAAACACCATATATTTT. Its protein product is CAISEWERVPGNTIYF.

DNA of the CDR3: TGTGCCAGCAGCAACCCGGGGGACCCTAACAATGAGCAGTTCTTC. Translating gives CASSNPGDPNNEQFF. The chain uses TRBV7-3 and TRBJ2-1; TRBD2 is a possible D gene (6 bases). Germline-derived CDR1 and CDR2 are SGHTA and FQGTGA. The CDR3 sequence is 15 residues long. V lost 5 bases to trimming and J lost 5 bases, with 16 bases between them.

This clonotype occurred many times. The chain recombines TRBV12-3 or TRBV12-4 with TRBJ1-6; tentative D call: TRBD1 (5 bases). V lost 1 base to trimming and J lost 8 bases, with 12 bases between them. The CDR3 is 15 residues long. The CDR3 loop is CASSLVGREDSPLHF. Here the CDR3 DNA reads TGTGCCAGCAGTTTAGTCGGCAGGGAAGATTCACCCCTCCACTTT.